Below are 29 T cell receptor beta chains sequenced from a single sample in a study of T cells in Graves' hyperthyroidism and ophthalmopathy. The investigators amplified TCR beta CDR3 regions from RNA transcripts. The primer set for the first-round RT-PCR of the TCR CDR3 was HTBI. MiXCR was run by TCRdb on the multiplex PCR reads, yielding one entry per CDR3 protein. The table records some 620,000 distinct CDR3 sequences, about 16% of them present only once. Sequencing input: blood. Every receptor here comes from a woman aged 25 to 45 with Graves' hyperthyroidism.

In this sample, this clonotype turned up many times. This rearrangement joins TRBV6-1 to TRBJ2-7; 11 bases are shared with TRBD2. Trimming at V came to 6 bases and at J to 1 base, leaving 2 bases not matched to a gene. There are 14 residues in the CDR3. Germline V gene data show CDR1 as MNHNS and CDR2 as SASEGT. The CDR3 loop is CASRRLAGSYEQYF. CDR3 DNA: TGTGCCAGCAGAAGACTAGCGGGGTCCTACGAGCAGTACTTC.

Concerning this clonotype: A much larger clone lies one base from this, so it may be a read error. The gene calls are TRBV5-1 and TRBJ2-7, with D maybe TRBD1 (7 bases). CDR3 length equals 17 residues. Trimming took 3 bases from V and 0 from J, leaving 19 bases between them. The germline V gene encodes CDR1 SGHRS and CDR2 YFSETQ. The DNA of the CDR3 is TGCGCCAGCAGCTCAGGGGGTACCTGGACTAACTCCTACGAGCAGTACTTC. This codes for CASSSGGTWTNSYEQYF.

There are a few counts of this clonotype. The V call is TRBV12-3 or TRBV12-4, the J call TRBJ2-1; the D is unclear. The CDR3 is 11 amino acids. V lost 6 bases and J lost 7, with 7 bases in between. CDR3 residues: CASREMNEQFF. Here the CDR3 DNA reads TGTGCCAGCAGGGAGATGAATGAGCAGTTCTTC.

A few counts support this clonotype. J is TRBJ2-1 and V is TRBV19; 9 bases align to TRBD2. The germline gives CDR1 LNHDA, CDR2 SQIVND (reference sequence). V dropped 6 bases and J dropped 8; count of bases not matched to a gene: 14. The CDR3 length is 16 residues. CDR3 sequence reads: CASSIGGLAPSDEQFF. CDR3 coding DNA: TGTGCCAGTAGCATCGGCGGACTAGCGCCATCTGATGAGCAGTTCTTC.

This clonotype was counted at least ten times. This chain uses TRBV6-1 with TRBJ2-7; 8 bases are a match to TRBD1. The trim removed 7 bases at V and 2 bases at J, leaving 7 bases unmatched. Germline V gene lookup returns CDR1 MNHNS and CDR2 SASEGT. This CDR3 comprises 14 residues. This chain's CDR3 is CASITKDRAYEQYF. In DNA form, the CDR3 reads TGTGCCAGCATCACAAAGGACAGGGCCTACGAGCAGTACTTC.

This clonotype was observed at least ten times. CDR3 nucleotides: TGTGCCAGCAGCTTACAGCAAAAAGCCTACGAGCAGTACTTC. As protein: CASSLQQKAYEQYF. The chain joins TRBV5-5 to TRBJ2-7; D is unclear. From germline, CDR1 is SGHKS and CDR2 YYEKEE (reference sequence). This CDR3 region has 14 residues. Trimming stripped 2 bases from V and 2 bases from J, with 11 bases between.

This clonotype was picked up many times. The chain couples TRBV7-2 to TRBJ2-3; D is ambiguous. Germline lookup yields CDR1 SGHTA and CDR2 FQGNSA. This CDR3 contains 13 residues. V dropped 5 bases and J dropped 5 bases, with 11 bases sitting between them. For the CDR3, the DNA is TGTGCCAGCAGCCTCAGTTTGCTAGATACGCAGTATTTT. The encoded protein is CASSLSLLDTQYF.

V gene TRBV6-1 combines with J gene TRBJ1-2, with 8 bases matching TRBD1. Per the germline V gene, CDR1 is MNHNS and CDR2 is SASEGT. The CDR3 totals 14 residues. J was trimmed by 5 bases and V by 6 bases; bases with no gene match: 8. CDR3 coding DNA: TGTGCCAGCAGGGCAGGACAGGGATGGTATGGCTACACCTTC. It yields the protein CASRAGQGWYGYTF.

This clonotype showed up just a few times. The gene calls are TRBV28 and TRBJ2-7; D may be TRBD1 or TRBD2 (5 bases each). The CDR3 contains 14 residues. Deletions cut 5 bases from V and 6 bases from J, with 17 bases between. Germline V gives CDR1 MDHEN, CDR2 SYDVKM. This chain's CDR3 is CASSPHGAVGEQYF. Written as DNA, the CDR3 is TGTGCCAGCAGTCCGCACGGGGCAGTCGGCGAGCAGTACTTC.

Many counts were recorded for this clonotype. The chain carries TRBV11-3 and TRBJ2-5, with D perhaps TRBD2 (5 bases). This CDR3 is 13 amino acids long. Germline loops: CDR1 SGHNT, CDR2 YENEEA. V lost 4 bases and J 1 base, leaving 7 bases between the germline ends. The CDR3 region has the DNA TGTGCCAGCAGCTACGGGGTCCAAGAGACCCAGTACTTC. Amino acid sequence: CASSYGVQETQYF.

This clonotype was recorded a few times. The chain combines TRBV9 with TRBJ2-6; the D is unclear. V was trimmed by 3 bases and J by 1 base, leaving 5 bases between them. This CDR3 has 14 amino acids. Germline-derived CDR1 and CDR2 are SGDLS and YYNGEE. As DNA, the CDR3 is TGTGCCAGCAGCGCCCTATCTGGGGCCAACGTCCTGACTTTC. This sequence encodes CASSALSGANVLTF.

This clonotype showed up just a few times. DNA for the CDR3: TGTGCCAGCAGTTTAATTATTCCCGATGAGCAGTTCTTC. As protein: CASSLIIPDEQFF. The chain has TRBV12-3 or TRBV12-4 and TRBJ2-1; D ambiguous. The CDR3 has 13 amino acids. Trimming took 2 bases from V and 8 from J, leaving 10 bases between them.

The chain links TRBV15 to TRBJ1-6; 8 nucleotides align to TRBD1. The germline gives CDR1 LNHNV, CDR2 YYDKDF (reference sequence). This CDR3 has 15 amino acids. With 5 bases clipped from V and 7 bases from J, the junction kept 7 bases outside the gene matches. As DNA, the CDR3 is TGTGCCACCAGCGGTGGACAGGGACTGAATTCACCCCTCCACTTT. Protein: CATSGGQGLNSPLHF.

About this clonotype: This sequence may be a read error, since a much larger clone differs from it by one base. This rearrangement joins TRBV2 to TRBJ2-5, with 8 bases identical to TRBD2. The CDR3 loop spans 14 amino acids. Germline V gene lookup returns CDR1 SNHLY and CDR2 FYNNEI. CDR3 sequence (DNA): TGTGCCAGCACCTTACTAGCGGACCAAGAGACCCGGTACTTC. Its protein product is CASTLLADQETRYF.

This clonotype was detected only a few times. The chain couples TRBV15 to TRBJ2-6; D uncertain. Trimming stripped 0 bases from V and 2 bases from J, with 8 bases between. This CDR3 comprises 16 residues. CDR1 is LNHNV and CDR2 is YYDKDF in the germline V gene (reference sequence). In DNA form, the CDR3 reads TGTGCCACCAGCAGAGATCTCGTAGCTGGGGCCAACGTCCTGACTTTC. Residues: CATSRDLVAGANVLTF.

This clonotype has ten or more counts. The chain uses TRBV7-3 and TRBJ2-1; possibly TRBD1 for D (7 bases). Trimming shortened V by 0 bases and J by 3 bases, and 27 bases separated the two germline ends. CDR1 SGHTA and CDR2 FQGTGA come from the germline V gene. The CDR3 sequence is 21 residues long. The CDR3 spells CASSLTRGDSPTAGRYNEQFF. Written as DNA, the CDR3 is TGTGCCAGCAGCTTAACACGTGGGGACAGCCCGACGGCGGGACGCTACAATGAGCAGTTCTTC.

In its sample, this clonotype was seen a few times. The V call is TRBV2, the J call TRBJ2-2; 14 positions match TRBD2. Germline loops: CDR1 SNHLY, CDR2 FYNNEI. Losses at the gene ends were 8 bases for V and 8 bases for J; bases not matched to a gene: 13. The CDR3 loop spans 17 amino acids. CDR3 loop: CASGENSGTSGRGELFF. In nucleotides, the CDR3 is TGTGCCAGCGGGGAAAACTCCGGGACTAGCGGGAGAGGGGAGCTGTTTTTT.

This clonotype was recorded a few times. This chain connects TRBV19 to TRBJ2-7; D is possibly TRBD1 or TRBD2 (5 bases each). The CDR3 consists of 14 residues. Trimming cost V 3 bases and J 1 base, with 10 bases left between them. Germline lookup yields CDR1 LNHDA and CDR2 SQIVND (reference sequence). CDR3 sequence: CASSMGRQSYEQYF. The CDR3 nucleotides read TGTGCCAGTAGTATGGGGAGACAGTCCTACGAGCAGTACTTC.

At least ten counts were recorded for this clonotype. The chain is built from TRBV6-2 or TRBV6-3 and TRBJ1-5; D uncertain. The CDR3 spans 16 residues. CDR1 and CDR2 from the germline V gene are MNHEY and SVGEGT. The ends were cut back, 0 bases at V and 2 bases at J, with 11 bases in the middle. CDR3: CASSYSPSVGNQPQHF. The CDR3 coding sequence is TGTGCCAGCAGTTACTCCCCTTCCGTGGGCAATCAGCCCCAGCATTTT.

This clonotype was seen repeatedly, ten times or more. The chain employs TRBV18 and TRBJ2-1; 7 positions match TRBD2. Trimming at V came to 3 bases and at J to 8 bases, leaving 4 bases not matched to a gene. The CDR3 sequence is 13 residues long. The germline V gene encodes CDR1 KGHSH and CDR2 LQKENI. The CDR3 bases are TGTGCCAGCTCACCCCTAGCGGTTGATGAGCAGTTCTTC. Protein: CASSPLAVDEQFF.

This clonotype was counted at least ten times. The chain has TRBV7-2 and TRBJ2-3; D possibly corresponds to TRBD1 (6 bases). CDR1 and CDR2 (germline): SGHTA, FQGNSA. This CDR3 is built from 15 residues. V dropped 4 bases and J dropped 7 bases, with 18 bases sitting between them. The CDR3 is CASSSQGLGSYTQYF. CDR3 coding DNA: TGTGCCAGCAGCTCACAGGGTCTGGGGTCATATACGCAGTATTTT.

This clonotype was picked up many times. The chain uses TRBV12-3 or TRBV12-4 and TRBJ2-3, with D possibly being TRBD2 (6 bases). Between the trimmed V and J ends, which lost 5 bases and 3 bases, there was a span of 15 bases. The CDR3 length is 15 residues. The CDR3 DNA reads TGTGCCAGCAGTGCGGGACTGGGACCTACAGATACGCAGTATTTT. Translated, it gives CASSAGLGPTDTQYF.

The chain has TRBV20-1 and TRBJ1-2; 7 bases line up with TRBD1. The CDR3 runs 13 residues. Unmatched junction bases numbered 9, after V lost 4 bases and J lost 7 bases. Germline CDR1 reads DFQATT; CDR2 reads SNEGSKA (reference sequence). The CDR3 spells CSATKDRPGGYTF. In DNA, the CDR3 is TGCAGTGCTACCAAGGACAGGCCGGGTGGCTACACCTTC.

In its sample, this clonotype was seen a few times. V is TRBV5-5 and J is TRBJ1-6; D remains unclear. Trimming removed 2 bases at V and 1 base at J, with 7 bases between. This CDR3 comprises 15 residues. Per germline, CDR1 SGHKS and CDR2 YYEKEE (reference sequence). CDR3: CASSFAGSYNSPLHF. The CDR3 DNA reads TGTGCCAGCAGCTTTGCCGGATCCTATAATTCACCCCTCCACTTT.

A note on this clonotype: A much larger clone is a single base away; this may be a read error. This sequence joins TRBV18 and TRBJ2-6; D is possibly TRBD1 (5 bases). This CDR3 region has 14 residues. Looked up from germline, CDR1 is KGHSH and CDR2 is LQKENI. The chain's CDR3 is CASSPTSGANVPTF. CDR3 nucleotides: TGTGCCAGCTCACCGACCTCTGGGGCCAACGTCCCGACTTTC.

This clonotype was seen ten or more times. This chain links TRBV20-1 with TRBJ2-7; a weak D match, TRBD2 (6 bases). V was pared by 2 bases and J by 2 bases, with 10 bases between. The CDR3 has 13 residues. CDR1 and CDR2 from the germline V gene are DFQATT and SNEGSKA (reference sequence). CDR3 protein: CSARLAYTYEQYF. The CDR3 nucleotides read TGCAGTGCTAGACTAGCGTATACCTACGAGCAGTACTTC.

This clonotype has ten or more counts. The V and J genes are TRBV5-6 and TRBJ2-3; TRBD2 matches 7 bases. J was trimmed by 4 bases and V by 2 bases; bases with no gene match: 4. This CDR3 spans 14 amino acids. Looked up from germline, CDR1 is SGHDT and CDR2 is YYEEEE. The CDR3 loop is CASSFGLGADTQYF. The DNA of the CDR3 is TGTGCCAGCAGCTTTGGACTAGGCGCAGATACGCAGTATTTT.

The genes are TRBV5-1 and TRBJ2-3; possibly TRBD2 for D (6 bases). There are 16 residues in the CDR3. Germline CDR1 SGHRS, CDR2 YFSETQ. V was cut by 4 bases and J by 5 bases, with 20 bases left in between. CDR3 coding DNA: TGCGCCAGCAGCGGCGGGACCTCCAACTTCCAAGATACGCAGTATTTT. This sequence encodes CASSGGTSNFQDTQYF.

In regard to this clonotype: A much larger clone lies a single base off, so this may be a read error. The chain couples TRBV28 to TRBJ2-5, with D perhaps TRBD1 or TRBD2 (5 bases each). The CDR3 extends over 12 amino acids. Germline-derived CDR1 and CDR2 are MDHEN and SYDVKM. The CDR3 DNA is TGTGGGGGGAACAGGATTGGAGAGACCCAGTACTTC. Residues: CGGNRIGETQYF. The full variable domain, its missing parts supplied by reference TRBV28 and TRBJ2-5, is DVKVTQSSRYLVKRTGEKVFLECVQDMDHENMFWYRQDPGLGLRLIYFSYDVKMKEKGDIPEGYSVSREKKERFSLILESASTNQTSMYLCGGNRIGETQYFGPGTRLLVL.